These T cell receptor beta chains were read from a single sample in a study of cytomegalovirus exposure and HLA in healthy donors. Measured with immunoSEQ multiplex PCR; TCRdb has only the in-frame clones, and not every one. The sample lists 100,000 to 150,000 clones; approximately 70% were seen once. Sequencing input: PBMCs. The receptors originated from a man aged 55 to 70 in good health and CMV-seropositive. Both conserved end residues are part of each CDR3. A D gene is named only where the DNA matches it firmly. Size tells how often a clone was seen (once, few, many) or the class of an expanded clone, and some rows leave it out.

d_call	j_call	v_call	clone_size	cdr3_aa	cdr3_nt
-	TRBJ2-1	TRBV19	once	CASSIGGEGEQFF	TGTGCCAGTAGTATAGGGGGAGAGGGTGAGCAGTTCTTC
TRBD2	TRBJ2-5	TRBV11-2	-	CASSLTSGAETQYF	TGTGCCAGCAGCTTGACTAGCGGGGCAGAGACCCAGTACTTC
-	TRBJ1-1	TRBV14	-	CASSQDLAGHEAFF	TGTGCCAGCAGCCAAGATCTGGCGGGGCATGAAGCTTTCTTT
TRBD1	TRBJ1-6	TRBV5-1	-	CASSLQGADSPLHF	TGCGCCAGCAGCTTGCAGGGGGCTGATTCACCCCTCCACTTT
-	TRBJ1-3	TRBV30	-	CAWSLTGPSSGNTIYF	TGTGCCTGGAGTTTGACAGGCCCGAGCTCTGGAAACACCATATATTTT
TRBD1	TRBJ1-5	TRBV4-1	-	CASSLAGGNQPQHF	TGCGCCAGCAGCCTTGCAGGGGGTAATCAGCCCCAGCATTTT
TRBD1	TRBJ1-1	TRBV10-1	-	CASSADRGNTEAFF	TGCGCCAGCAGTGCGGACAGGGGGAACACTGAAGCTTTCTTT
TRBD1	TRBJ2-2	TRBV2	-	CASSRDSLDTGELFF	TGTGCCAGCAGTCGGGACAGTTTAGACACCGGGGAGCTGTTTTTT
-	TRBJ2-7	TRBV10-3	-	CAISASSQSSYEQYF	TGTGCCATCAGCGCCTCCTCACAGAGCTCCTACGAGCAGTACTTC
-	TRBJ1-5	TRBV30	-	CAWSVYGGAQHF	TGTGCCTGGAGTGTATACGGAGGGGCCCAGCATTTT
-	TRBJ2-5	TRBV7-9	-	CASSSPGVGETQYF	TGTGCCAGCAGCTCGCCAGGGGTAGGAGAGACCCAGTACTTC
TRBD1	TRBJ1-1	TRBV10-3	few	CAISEPPGRGQISTEAFF	TGTGCCATCAGTGAGCCCCCCGGTAGGGGACAGATTTCTACTGAAGCTTTCTTT
-	TRBJ1-4	TRBV4-1	-	CASSQGRTDSNEKLFF	TGCGCCAGCAGCCAGGGTCGGACTGACTCTAATGAAAAACTGTTTTTT
-	TRBJ2-7	TRBV5-4	-	CASGQDGVDGQYF	TGTGCCAGCGGTCAGGACGGGGTCGATGGGCAGTACTTC